The sequence of this TCR beta chain was determined in a study of blood T cell repertoires in COVID-19. Assay: immunoSEQ multiplex PCR; the TCRdb copy retains only in-frame clones and omits some. The sample carries around 110,000 clones, 60% to 80% recorded once. The CDR3 is 15 amino acids. Deletions cut 7 bases from V and 0 bases from J, with 16 bases between. The V gene's germline CDR1 is LGHNT and CDR2 FRNRAP. The material sequenced was peripheral blood. The clonotype originates from a human donor with acute or convalescent COVID-19. The donor label of this sample is uncertain. V gene TRBV12-5 combines with J gene TRBJ2-7; possible D gene TRBD1, 5 bases. The CDR3 sequence: CASATRARGSYEQYF. The CDR3 DNA reads as TGTGCTAGTGCCACCAGGGCGAGAGGCTCCTACGAGCAGTACTTC. Filled out from reference TRBV12-5 and TRBJ2-7, the complete variable domain reads DARVTQTPRHKVTEMGQEVTMRCQPILGHNTVFWYRQTMMQGLELLAYFRNRAPLDDSGMPKDRFSAEMPDATLATLKIQPSEPRDSAVYFCASATRARGSYEQYFGPGTRLTVT.